This T cell receptor beta chain was obtained from a study of CD8+CD57+ T cells in acquired aplastic anemia. About the study: Healthy-donor CD4+ cells averaged around 10 million reads. Study outcomes and limitations: Sharing between patients and controls was observed for around 30 CD8+ CDR3 sequences.

There are 17 residues in the CDR3. CDR1 is MGHRA, CDR2 YSYEKL, per germline. V shed 0 bases and J 4 bases; nucleotides not matched to a gene: 7. This clonotype appeared many times. Its antigen is currently unknown. Genomic DNA acted as the template from which TCR beta VDJ combination and CDR3 sequence profiling were carried out. A single record per CDR3 protein comes from TCRdb applying MiXCR to the reads. Among approximately 380,000 distinct CDR3 sequences listed, just under 70% were seen once. Input material: sorted CD4+, CD8+, or CD8+CD57+ T cells (not recorded which) from PBMCs. The genes are TRBV4-1 and TRBJ2-3; 10 bases match TRBD1. The sequence was collected from a human donor in good health, serving as a control. This chain's CDR3 is CASSQEGTGVTADTQYF. CDR3 DNA sequence: TGCGCCAGCAGCCAAGAGGGGACAGGGGTGACGGCAGATACGCAGTATTTT.